Below, 3 T cell receptor beta chains from the same sample are listed, as sequenced in a study of T cells in narcolepsy. Assay used: immunoSEQ multiplex PCR; TCRdb lists only in-frame clones, some missing. The data hold 10,000 or so clones, with 60% to 80% observed a single time. Input material: CD45RA- memory CD8+ T cells from PBMCs. The receptors come from a human donor with narcolepsy.

With regard to this clone: An end of the junction differs from the germline gene, which may be a read error. The same CDR3 can be traced to other DNA sequences in this sample. J is TRBJ2-7 and V is TRBV30; no firm D call. The germline CDR1 and CDR2 sequences are GTSNPN and SVGIG (reference sequence). CDR3 length equals 12 residues. The CDR3 protein is CAWSAGFNEQYF. The CDR3 region has the DNA TGTGCTTGGAGTGCCGGGTTTAACGAGCAGTACTTC.

The sample holds one count of this clone. The V call is TRBV4-3, the J call TRBJ2-1; 8 nucleotides line up with TRBD1. CDR3 length: 18 residues. CDR1 is LGHNA and CDR2 is YSLEER in the germline V gene. Trimming cost V 1 base and J 8 bases; bases outside gene matches: 16. CDR3 in DNA: TGCGCCAGCAGCCAAGGGCCCCCCGGCGGACAGGGTGGGCATGAGCAGTTCTTC. This translates into CASSQGPPGGQGGHEQFF.

This clone has a single count. The genes are TRBV19 and TRBJ1-5, with 7 bases lining up with TRBD1. The CDR3 has 18 amino acids. Per germline, CDR1 LNHDA and CDR2 SQIVND (reference sequence). V lost 6 bases and J lost 2; bases outside the gene matches: 16. The CDR3 loop is CASRDRAPPGYGNQPQHF. The CDR3 nucleotides are TGTGCCAGTAGAGACAGGGCCCCGCCGGGCTATGGCAATCAGCCCCAGCATTTT.